These 32 T cell receptor beta chains came from one sample sequenced in a study of shared clonotypes between healthy human individuals. TCRdb's copy holds only in-frame clones and misses some; the assay was immunoSEQ multiplex PCR. The table includes over 2 million clones, around 96% detected once. Naive CD8 cells were CD45RO-negative, positively selected for CCR7, excluding terminally differentiated effector memory CD45RA+ cells. Sequencing was performed on naive CD8+ T cells sorted from blood. The source is a man aged 18 to 29 in good health.

This chain joins TRBV7-2 and TRBJ2-1, with 12 bases lining up with TRBD1. Germline CDR1 and CDR2: SGHTA and FQGNSA. With 5 bases clipped from V and 8 bases from J, the junction kept 7 bases outside the gene matches. The CDR3 length is 15 residues. CDR3 nucleotides: TGTGCCAGCAGCCACCGGGACAGGGGGCTCTATGAGCAGTTCTTC. Translation gives CASSHRDRGLYEQFF.

The rearrangement joins TRBV2 to TRBJ2-1; D is perhaps TRBD2 (6 bases). This CDR3 has 14 amino acids. Germline CDR1 SNHLY, CDR2 FYNNEI. The V gene lost 10 bases and the J gene lost 2 bases, with 15 bases spanning the gap. The CDR3 loop is CAIHRDSPYNEQFF. The CDR3 DNA reads as TGTGCCATCCATAGGGACTCCCCCTACAATGAGCAGTTCTTC.

V usage is TRBV5-5 and J usage is TRBJ1-6; 11 nucleotides line up with TRBD1. CDR1 is SGHKS, CDR2 YYEKEE, per germline (reference sequence). The CDR3 is made up of 15 amino acids. V gave up 2 bases and J gave up 7 bases; unmatched junction bases: 2. The CDR3 DNA reads as TGTGCCAGCAGCTTCGGGACAGGGGGGAATTCACCCCTCCACTTT. Its protein product is CASSFGTGGNSPLHF.

The chain has TRBV7-9 and TRBJ2-2; D may be TRBD2 (7 bases). This CDR3 has 16 amino acids. Germline values: CDR1 SEHNR, CDR2 FQNEAQ (reference sequence). Trimming removed 5 bases at V and 4 bases at J, with 17 bases between. The CDR3 DNA reads as TGTGCCAGCAGCCCCGTGGGGGGGGCCCGCACCGGGGAGCTGTTTTTT. The encoded protein is CASSPVGGARTGELFF.

The chain couples TRBV5-6 to TRBJ1-5; D may be TRBD1 (6 bases). Trimming left V 0 bases short and J 4 bases short, with 8 bases between. The germline V gene encodes CDR1 SGHDT and CDR2 YYEEEE. The CDR3 sequence is 14 residues long. CDR3: CASSLAGENQPQHF. CDR3 coding DNA: TGTGCCAGCAGCTTGGCAGGGGAGAATCAGCCCCAGCATTTT.

This clone was observed once. The same CDR3 is also encoded by other DNA sequences in this sample. The genes are TRBV2 and TRBJ2-7; 9 bases agree with TRBD1. V shed 5 bases and J 3 bases; nucleotides not matched to a gene: 5. The CDR3 has 14 residues. Germline-derived CDR1 and CDR2 are SNHLY and FYNNEI. The CDR3 DNA follows: TGTGCCAGCAGTACCGGGACAGGGAGCTACGAGCAGTACTTC. Translating gives CASSTGTGSYEQYF.

The V call is TRBV4-1, the J call TRBJ1-2, with a possible D match to TRBD1 (5 bases). The V gene's germline CDR1 is MGHRA and CDR2 YSYEKL. This CDR3 region has 15 residues. Trimming pared 0 bases from V and 6 bases from J, leaving 14 bases between. The CDR3 nucleotides are TGCGCCAGCAGCCAAGATCTGGGGCGGGGAAATGGCTACACCTTC. The encoded protein is CASSQDLGRGNGYTF.

The chain is built from TRBV6-5 and TRBJ2-5, with a possible D match to TRBD1 (6 bases). The CDR3 has 15 residues. Trimming took 2 bases from V and 4 from J, leaving 14 bases between them. The germline gives CDR1 MNHEY, CDR2 SVGAGI. For the CDR3, the DNA is TGTGCCAGCAGTTACAATCAGGGGCGAGGAGAGACCCAGTACTTC. Amino acids: CASSYNQGRGETQYF.

The chain combines TRBV5-4 with TRBJ2-2; 8 bases line up with TRBD1. Germline trimming cut 4 bases from V and 2 bases from J; bases unmatched to any gene: 16. Germline V gene data show CDR1 as SGHNT and CDR2 as YYREEE (reference sequence). This CDR3 has 19 amino acids. The CDR3 DNA follows: TGTGCCAGCAGCCCATCAACAGGGGGTCCGTATACTAACACCGGGGAGCTGTTTTTT. Translated: CASSPSTGGPYTNTGELFF.

The chain combines TRBV27 with TRBJ2-7, with a weak D call TRBD2 (5 bases). Per germline, CDR1 MNHEY and CDR2 SMNVEV (reference sequence). The CDR3 spans 13 residues. With 3 bases removed from V and 3 bases from J, the gap between germline ends came to 9 bases. The DNA for the CDR3 is TGTGCCAGCAGTTTTACGGGAATCTACGAGCAGTACTTC. Protein product: CASSFTGIYEQYF.

Note on this clone: The same CDR3 is also encoded by other DNA sequences in this sample. The V call is TRBV27, the J call TRBJ2-7; the D gene is possibly TRBD2 (6 bases). Between the trimmed V and J ends, which lost 2 bases and 1 base, there was a span of 9 bases. The CDR3 has 14 amino acids. CDR1 is MNHEY, CDR2 SMNVEV, per germline (reference sequence). The CDR3 protein is CASSLAGFSYEQYF. The CDR3, as DNA: TGTGCCAGCAGTTTAGCGGGATTTTCCTACGAGCAGTACTTC.

The chain combines TRBV7-8 with TRBJ2-2, with 10 bases aligning to TRBD1. In germline, CDR1 is SGHVS, CDR2 FQNEAQ. CDR3 length: 16 residues. With 5 bases clipped from V and 4 bases from J, the junction kept 7 bases outside the gene matches. The CDR3 DNA follows: TGTGCCAGCAGCCCAAGACAGGGGGCAATCACCGGGGAGCTGTTTTTT. It translates to CASSPRQGAITGELFF.

The chain employs TRBV7-6 and TRBJ1-1; TRBD1 is a possible D gene (5 bases). This CDR3 is 16 amino acids long. Trimming stripped 1 base from V and 1 base from J, with 13 bases between. In germline, CDR1 is SGHVS, CDR2 FNYEAQ. CDR3 coding DNA: TGTGCCAGCAGCTTAGGGGGGAGTTCCACGAACACTGAAGCTTTCTTT. Its protein is CASSLGGSSTNTEAFF.

The J gene is TRBJ1-4, the V gene TRBV4-3, with 9 bases identical to TRBD1. The V gene end was trimmed by 0 bases and the J gene end by 8 bases; junction bases not matched to a gene: 7. This CDR3 is 16 amino acids long. Germline-derived CDR1 and CDR2 are LGHNA and YSLEER. This chain's CDR3 is CASSQDTGTGSEKLFF. The CDR3 DNA sequence: TGCGCCAGCAGCCAAGATACTGGGACAGGGAGCGAAAAACTGTTTTTT.

This sequence joins TRBV30 and TRBJ1-2, with a weak D call TRBD1 (5 bases). The germline V gene encodes CDR1 GTSNPN and CDR2 SVGIG (reference sequence). V lost 4 bases, J lost 0 bases, and 12 bases lay in between. This CDR3 comprises 14 residues. The CDR3 reads CAWTSTDSNYGYTF. Written as DNA, the CDR3 is TGTGCCTGGACCTCGACAGACTCTAACTATGGCTACACCTTC.

The genes are TRBV5-4 and TRBJ2-5; weak D call: TRBD1 (7 bases). This CDR3 is built from 15 residues. Trimming left V 4 bases short and J 0 bases short, with 13 bases between. CDR1 SGHNT and CDR2 YYREEE come from the germline V gene (reference sequence). The DNA of the CDR3 is TGTGCCAGCAGCGGAGGGACAGCGAACCAAGAGACCCAGTACTTC. This gives the protein CASSGGTANQETQYF.

Only one count was recorded for this clone. A read error may produce the germline difference seen at one junction end. The same CDR3 also results from other DNA sequences found in this sample. The chain combines TRBV28 with TRBJ2-7, with D tentatively TRBD2 (5 bases). Germline V gene data show CDR1 as MDHEN and CDR2 as SYDVKM. CDR3 size: 12 residues. As DNA, the CDR3 is TGCGCCAGCAGTTTTCGGGGATGGGAGCAGTACTTC. Its translation: CASSFRGWEQYF.

This clone was seen a few times. The chain uses TRBV9 and TRBJ1-2; D call uncertain. The CDR3 sequence is 14 residues long. V was cut by 4 bases and J by 1 base, with 11 bases left in between. Germline V lookup: CDR1 SGDLS, CDR2 YYNGEE. The CDR3 loop is CASSKKSINYGYTF. The DNA of the CDR3 is TGTGCCAGCAGCAAGAAGAGCATTAACTATGGCTACACCTTC.

This clone was detected only once. The chain is built from TRBV7-6 and TRBJ2-1; D is tentatively TRBD1 or TRBD2 (5 bases each). V was clipped by 3 bases and J by 6 bases, with 9 bases between them. The germline V gene has CDR1 SGHVS and CDR2 FNYEAQ. The CDR3 runs to 13 residues. The DNA for the CDR3 is TGTGCCAGCAGCTTCTCAGGGACCAATGAGCAGTTCTTC. The encoded protein is CASSFSGTNEQFF.

V gene TRBV6-5 combines with J gene TRBJ2-5; D remains unclear. Germline values: CDR1 MNHEY, CDR2 SVGAGI. The germline V and J ends were trimmed by 6 bases and 0 bases, with 11 bases remaining between them. The CDR3 has 14 amino acids. In DNA, the CDR3 is TGTGCCAGCAGCCCTGCTGGGTACCAAGAGACCCAGTACTTC. This gives the protein CASSPAGYQETQYF.

The chain employs TRBV4-1 and TRBJ1-5, with D maybe TRBD1 (5 bases). CDR3 length: 18 residues. The V and J ends lost 0 bases and 1 base respectively, with 16 bases between them. Germline loops: CDR1 MGHRA, CDR2 YSYEKL. CDR3 sequence reads: CASSQEGVPAGSNQPQHF. The CDR3 nucleotides are TGCGCCAGCAGCCAAGAGGGGGTACCAGCGGGGAGCAATCAGCCCCAGCATTTT.

As to this clone: Other DNA sequences in this sample translate to the same CDR3. The chain recombines TRBV28 with TRBJ2-7, with a possible D match to TRBD2 (6 bases). V was clipped by 6 bases and J by 0 bases, with 12 bases between them. Germline V gene data show CDR1 as MDHEN and CDR2 as SYDVKM. This CDR3 region has 14 residues. CDR3 in DNA: TGTGCCAGCAGCCCGGTGGGGGGCTCCTACGAGCAGTACTTC. Encoded protein: CASSPVGGSYEQYF.

The J gene is TRBJ2-2, the V gene TRBV19, with TRBD1 as a possible D gene (5 bases). The germline CDR1 and CDR2 sequences are LNHDA and SQIVND (reference sequence). V was clipped by 5 bases and J by 6 bases, with 13 bases between them. The CDR3 runs to 14 residues. The DNA of the CDR3 is TGTGCCAGTAGTGCTCAGGGATTGGCCGGGGAGCTGTTTTTT. Translated: CASSAQGLAGELFF.

With respect to this clone: The same CDR3 can be traced to other DNA sequences in this sample. The J gene is TRBJ2-1, the V gene TRBV4-1, with D possibly TRBD2 on 6 matching bases. Germline assignment: CDR1 MGHRA and CDR2 YSYEKL. This CDR3 has 15 amino acids. V shed 1 base and J shed 1 base, with 8 bases lying between them. The CDR3 coding sequence is TGCGCCAGCAGCCAAGGTGGGGGGTCCTACAATGAGCAGTTCTTC. Its translation: CASSQGGGSYNEQFF.

This chain connects TRBV19 to TRBJ1-2; D possibly corresponds to TRBD1 (5 bases). Germline CDR1 reads LNHDA; CDR2 reads SQIVND (reference sequence). Trimming stripped 7 bases from V and 4 bases from J, with 16 bases between. The CDR3 sequence is 14 residues long. The CDR3 DNA reads as TGTGCCAGTACGGTTCCAGGGTCGGTCTATGGCTACACCTTC. Amino acid sequence: CASTVPGSVYGYTF.

The chain couples TRBV11-2 to TRBJ2-1; 9 nucleotides match TRBD2. The trim removed 2 bases at V and 0 bases at J, leaving 8 bases unmatched. Germline V lookup: CDR1 SGHAT, CDR2 FQNNGV. This CDR3 is 18 amino acids long. The CDR3 DNA is TGTGCCAGCAGCTTAATGTGGTCTAGCGGGACCTCCTACAATGAGCAGTTCTTC. This translates into CASSLMWSSGTSYNEQFF.

V is TRBV27 and J is TRBJ2-3; D unresolved. Per the germline V gene, CDR1 is MNHEY and CDR2 is SMNVEV (reference sequence). Trimming shortened V by 5 bases and J by 0 bases, and 6 bases separated the two germline ends. This CDR3 has 13 residues. The CDR3 nucleotides read TGTGCCAGCAGTGGAGTAAGCACAGATACGCAGTATTTT. Its protein is CASSGVSTDTQYF.

The genes are TRBV5-4 and TRBJ1-1; D not certain. The CDR3 consists of 14 residues. V dropped 4 bases and J dropped 1 base, with 11 bases sitting between them. Per the germline V gene, CDR1 is SGHNT and CDR2 is YYREEE (reference sequence). CDR3 in amino acids: CASSPLEENTEAFF. Written as DNA, the CDR3 is TGTGCCAGCAGCCCCCTGGAGGAGAACACTGAAGCTTTCTTT.

The rearrangement joins TRBV18 to TRBJ2-7; TRBD1 matches at 8 bases. The CDR3 has 15 amino acids. The germline V gene encodes CDR1 KGHSH and CDR2 LQKENI. V shed 2 bases, J shed 5 bases, and the junction held 8 bases outside the gene matches. The CDR3 DNA is TGTGCCAGCTCACCATATGACAGGGGCCTGCACGAGCAGTACTTC. This sequence encodes CASSPYDRGLHEQYF. Complete variable domain (other parts from reference TRBV18 and TRBJ2-7): NAGVMQNPRHLVRRRGQEARLRCSPMKGHSHVYWYRQLPEEGLKFMVYLQKENIIDESGMPKERFSAEFPKEGPSILRIQQVVRGDSAAYFCASSPYDRGLHEQYFGPGTRLTVT.

The rearrangement uses TRBV28 and TRBJ2-3; TRBD2 agrees at 8 bases. After removal of 6 bases from V and 6 bases from J, the junction contained 8 bases not matched to a gene. Per the germline V gene, CDR1 is MDHEN and CDR2 is SYDVKM. CDR3 length: 14 amino acids. CDR3 in DNA: TGTGCCAGCAGCCCGGGGGGGCCATGGGATACGCAGTATTTT. Residues: CASSPGGPWDTQYF.

The chain couples TRBV27 to TRBJ2-7; D is undetermined. With 0 bases removed from V and 3 bases from J, the gap between germline ends came to 12 bases. The CDR3 spans 15 residues. Per the germline V gene, CDR1 is MNHEY and CDR2 is SMNVEV (reference sequence). The CDR3 spells CASSLSGYGDYEQYF. The CDR3 DNA is TGTGCCAGCAGTTTATCGGGTTACGGAGACTACGAGCAGTACTTC.

The rearrangement uses TRBV7-2 and TRBJ2-3; 8 bases agree with TRBD2. The trim removed 3 bases at V and 4 bases at J, leaving 9 bases unmatched. Per the germline V gene, CDR1 is SGHTA and CDR2 is FQGNSA. This CDR3 comprises 16 residues. CDR3 loop: CASSFSAGVFADTQYF. The CDR3 DNA sequence: TGTGCCAGCAGCTTTTCAGCGGGAGTATTCGCAGATACGCAGTATTTT.